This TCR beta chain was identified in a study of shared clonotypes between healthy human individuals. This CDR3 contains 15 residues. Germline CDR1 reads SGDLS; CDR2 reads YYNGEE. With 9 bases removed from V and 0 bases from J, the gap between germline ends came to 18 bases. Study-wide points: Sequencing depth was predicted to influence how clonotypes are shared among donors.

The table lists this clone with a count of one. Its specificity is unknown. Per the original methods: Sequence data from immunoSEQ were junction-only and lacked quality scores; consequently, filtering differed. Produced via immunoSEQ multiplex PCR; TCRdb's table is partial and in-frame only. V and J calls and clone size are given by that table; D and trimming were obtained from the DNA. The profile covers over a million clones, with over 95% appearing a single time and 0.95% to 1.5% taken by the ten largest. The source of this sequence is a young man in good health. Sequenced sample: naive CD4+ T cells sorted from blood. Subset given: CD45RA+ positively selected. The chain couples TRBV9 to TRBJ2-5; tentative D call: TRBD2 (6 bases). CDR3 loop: CATSRRGTYQETQYF. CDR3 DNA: TGTGCCACCTCCCGTCGGGGGACGTACCAAGAGACCCAGTACTTC.